This TCR beta chain is drawn from a study of long-term antiretroviral therapy in people with HIV. Study-wide points: The study found that diversity rose after ART but stayed below transplant donor controls.

Specimens held roughly 0.9-10 million cryopreserved PBMC prior to DNA extraction. As for this clone: Its antigen remains unidentified.

A v3.0 immunoSEQ assay was performed at survey level. TCRdb keeps only in-frame clones here, not all; method: immunoSEQ multiplex PCR. The table shows about 19,000 clones, with about 91% occurring only once. The TCR sequence derives from a man younger than 30 with HIV. Sequenced here: unsorted PBMCs, sampled 2.1 years after starting antiretroviral therapy.

The CDR3 loop reads CASSEGQGSSYEQYF. CDR3 in DNA: TGTGCCAGCAGCGAGGGACAGGGAAGCTCCTACGAGCAGTACTTC. The chain recombines TRBV9 with TRBJ2-7, with 9 nucleotides matching TRBD1. Germline CDR1 and CDR2: SGDLS and YYNGEE. This CDR3 region has 15 residues. With 3 bases clipped from V and 0 bases from J, the junction kept 4 bases outside the gene matches.